This T cell receptor beta chain was sequenced in a study of T cell clonality in common variable immunodeficiency. Germline CDR1 and CDR2: DFQATT and SNEGSKA (reference sequence). This CDR3 spans 12 amino acids. Deletions cut 2 bases from V and 4 bases from J, with 9 bases between. This clone came up many times. The read falls 3 residues short of the CDR3 end, and the missing part is taken from the germline J gene. Generated by immunoSEQ multiplex PCR, the TCRdb table keeps only in-frame clones and is missing some. The sample includes around 50,000 clones, none of them occurring once. This chain uses TRBV20-1 with TRBJ2-7, with D unresolved. The source material was peripheral blood mononuclear cells. The sequence was obtained from a person aged 18 to 70 in good health. CDR3 bases read: TGCAGTGCTAGACACAGTAGGTACGAG. As protein: CSARHSRYE. The complete CDR3 sequence is CSARHSRYEQYF.